Each of the 7 T cell receptor beta chains below was sequenced from the same sample in a study of pediatric ulcerative colitis. The table came from immunoSEQ multiplex PCR; TCRdb's copy has only in-frame clones and leaves some out. The table includes 30,000 to 40,000 clones, around 80% detected once. Rectal tissue came from one to two pinch biopsies taken at colonoscopy. Sequenced input: gut tissue. These receptors were obtained from a boy between 10 and 17 years old with mild ulcerative colitis.

The chain employs TRBV2 and TRBJ2-2; 7 bases line up with TRBD1. This CDR3 is 14 amino acids long. The V gene end was trimmed by 6 bases and the J gene end by 3 bases; junction bases not matched to a gene: 4. CDR1 and CDR2 from the germline V gene are SNHLY and FYNNEI. The chain's CDR3 is CASSPGQYTGELFF. The CDR3 coding sequence is TGTGCCAGCAGCCCGGGACAGTACACCGGGGAGCTGTTTTTT.

This sequence joins TRBV27 and TRBJ1-1; no definite D call. The CDR3 runs to 16 residues. V shed 3 bases and J shed 0 bases, with 14 bases lying between them. Germline assignment: CDR1 MNHEY and CDR2 SMNVEV (reference sequence). CDR3 nucleotides: TGTGCCAGCAGTTTGTCGCACGGCCCCATGAACACTGAAGCTTTCTTT. Encoded protein: CASSLSHGPMNTEAFF.

CDR3 amino acids: CASSIENTGELFF. CDR3 bases: TGTGCCAGTAGTATAGAAAACACCGGGGAGCTGTTTTTT. V is TRBV19 and J is TRBJ2-2; no firm D call. Germline lookup yields CDR1 LNHDA and CDR2 SQIVND (reference sequence). The CDR3 is made up of 13 amino acids. V gave up 0 bases and J gave up 2 bases, with 1 base separating them. The full variable domain, completed using reference TRBV19 and TRBJ2-2, is DGGITQSPKYLFRKEGQNVTLSCEQNLNHDAMYWYRQDPGQGLRLIYYSQIVNDFQKGDIAEGYSVSREKKESFPLTVTSAQKNPTAFYLCASSIENTGELFFGEGSRLTVL.

The gene calls are TRBV2 and TRBJ1-1, with TRBD1 identical over 11 bases. This CDR3 has 13 amino acids. The germline gives CDR1 SNHLY, CDR2 FYNNEI. With 7 bases clipped from V and 4 bases from J, the junction kept 2 bases outside the gene matches. CDR3 coding DNA: TGTGCCAGCACCGGGACAGGGGGCACTGAAGCTTTCTTT. Translated, it gives CASTGTGGTEAFF.

The V and J genes are TRBV4-1 and TRBJ1-1; TRBD1 agrees at 7 bases. CDR1 is MGHRA and CDR2 is YSYEKL in the germline V gene. The J segment lost 4 bases and the V segment lost 4 bases, leaving 9 bases of the junction unmatched. The CDR3 contains 15 residues. CDR3 nucleotides: TGCGCCAGCAGCCTGGAGCCCCAGGGGGTCACTGAAGCTTTCTTT. This sequence encodes CASSLEPQGVTEAFF.

The chain employs TRBV7-2 and TRBJ2-7, with TRBD2 matching 7 bases. Germline-derived CDR1 and CDR2 are SGHTA and FQGNSA. The CDR3 covers 14 residues. Unmatched junction bases numbered 7, after V lost 2 bases and J lost 6 bases. In DNA form, the CDR3 reads TGTGCCAGCAGCTTATCCGGGAGGAGCGTCGAGCAGTACTTC. Translating gives CASSLSGRSVEQYF.

The sample holds one count of this clone. The chain combines TRBV4-1 with TRBJ1-6; D gene ambiguous. The CDR3 has 15 amino acids. Germline CDR1 reads MGHRA; CDR2 reads YSYEKL. Trimming left V 0 bases short and J 10 bases short, with 13 bases between. The CDR3 region has the DNA TGCGCCAGCAGCCAAGAGTACGATTCTAGGTCACCCCTCCACTTT. Amino acid sequence: CASSQEYDSRSPLHF.